The clone carrying this TCR beta chain was seen a single time. The sample is drawn from a study of blood T cell repertoires in COVID-19. V shed 1 base, J shed 2 bases, and the junction held 6 bases outside the gene matches. Germline lookup yields CDR1 SGHAT and CDR2 FQNNGV. The CDR3 extends over 16 amino acids. Assay used: immunoSEQ multiplex PCR; TCRdb lists only in-frame clones, some missing. The sample records more than 85,000 clones, about 80% being singletons. The chain is built from TRBV11-2 and TRBJ2-3, with 7 bases lining up with TRBD2. This TCR was sampled from a man older than 75 with acute or convalescent COVID-19. The specimen sequenced was peripheral blood. CDR3 in DNA: TGTGCCAGCAGCTTAGCGGGGGGATACCCCACAGATACGCAGTATTTT. Residues: CASSLAGGYPTDTQYF.